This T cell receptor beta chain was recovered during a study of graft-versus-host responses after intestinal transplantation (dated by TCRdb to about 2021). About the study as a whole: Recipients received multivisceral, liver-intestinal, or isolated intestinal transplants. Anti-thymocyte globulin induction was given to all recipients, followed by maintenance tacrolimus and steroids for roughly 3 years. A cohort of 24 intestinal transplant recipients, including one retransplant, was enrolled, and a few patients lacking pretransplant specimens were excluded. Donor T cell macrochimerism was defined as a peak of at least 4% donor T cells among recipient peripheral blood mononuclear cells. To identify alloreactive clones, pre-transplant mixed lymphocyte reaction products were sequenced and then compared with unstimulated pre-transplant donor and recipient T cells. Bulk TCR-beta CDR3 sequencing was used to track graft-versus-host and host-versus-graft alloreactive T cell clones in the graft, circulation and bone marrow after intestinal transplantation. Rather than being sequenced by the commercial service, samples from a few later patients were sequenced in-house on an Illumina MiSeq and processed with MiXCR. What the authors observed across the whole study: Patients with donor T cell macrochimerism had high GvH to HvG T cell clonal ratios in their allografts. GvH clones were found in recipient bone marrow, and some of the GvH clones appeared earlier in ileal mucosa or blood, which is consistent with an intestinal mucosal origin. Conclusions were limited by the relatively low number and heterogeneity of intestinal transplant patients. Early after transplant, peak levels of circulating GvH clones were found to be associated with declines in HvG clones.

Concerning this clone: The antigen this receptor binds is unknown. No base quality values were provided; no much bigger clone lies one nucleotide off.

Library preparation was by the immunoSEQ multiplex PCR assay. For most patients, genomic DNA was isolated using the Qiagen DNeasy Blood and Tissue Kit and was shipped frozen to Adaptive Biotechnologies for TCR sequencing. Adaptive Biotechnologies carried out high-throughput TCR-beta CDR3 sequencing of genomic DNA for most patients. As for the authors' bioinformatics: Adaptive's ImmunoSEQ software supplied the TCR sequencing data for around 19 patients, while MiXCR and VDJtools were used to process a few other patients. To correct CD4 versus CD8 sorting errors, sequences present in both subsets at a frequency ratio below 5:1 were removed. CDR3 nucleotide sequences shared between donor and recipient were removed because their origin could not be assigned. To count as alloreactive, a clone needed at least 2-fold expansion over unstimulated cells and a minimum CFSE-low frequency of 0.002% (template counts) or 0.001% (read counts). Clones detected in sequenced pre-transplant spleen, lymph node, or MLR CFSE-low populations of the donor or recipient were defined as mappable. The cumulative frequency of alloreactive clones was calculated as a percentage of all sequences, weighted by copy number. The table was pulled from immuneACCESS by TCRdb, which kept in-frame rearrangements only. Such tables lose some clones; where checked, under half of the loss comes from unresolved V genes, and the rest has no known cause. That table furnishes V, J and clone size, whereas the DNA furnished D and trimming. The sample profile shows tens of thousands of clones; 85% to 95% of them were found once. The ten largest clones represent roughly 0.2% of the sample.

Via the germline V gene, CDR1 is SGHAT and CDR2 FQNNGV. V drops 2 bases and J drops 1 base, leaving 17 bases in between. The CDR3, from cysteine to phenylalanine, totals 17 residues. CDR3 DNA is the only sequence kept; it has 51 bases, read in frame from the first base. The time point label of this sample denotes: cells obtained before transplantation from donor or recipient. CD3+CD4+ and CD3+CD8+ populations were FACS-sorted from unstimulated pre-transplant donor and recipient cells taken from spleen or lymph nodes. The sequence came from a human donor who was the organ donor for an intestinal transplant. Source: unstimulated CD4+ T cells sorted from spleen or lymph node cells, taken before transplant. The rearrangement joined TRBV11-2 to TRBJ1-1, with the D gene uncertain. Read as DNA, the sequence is TGTGCCAGCAGCTTACGTAACCGGCTTCAGGAGAACACTGAAGCTTTCTTT. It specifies CASSLRNRLQENTEAFF. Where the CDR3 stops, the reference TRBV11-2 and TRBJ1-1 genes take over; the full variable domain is EAGVAQSPRYKIIEKRQSVAFWCNPISGHATLYWYQQILGQGPKLLIQFQNNGVVDDSQLPKDRFSAERLKGVDSTLKIQPAKLEDSAVYLCASSLRNRLQENTEAFFGQGTRLTVV.